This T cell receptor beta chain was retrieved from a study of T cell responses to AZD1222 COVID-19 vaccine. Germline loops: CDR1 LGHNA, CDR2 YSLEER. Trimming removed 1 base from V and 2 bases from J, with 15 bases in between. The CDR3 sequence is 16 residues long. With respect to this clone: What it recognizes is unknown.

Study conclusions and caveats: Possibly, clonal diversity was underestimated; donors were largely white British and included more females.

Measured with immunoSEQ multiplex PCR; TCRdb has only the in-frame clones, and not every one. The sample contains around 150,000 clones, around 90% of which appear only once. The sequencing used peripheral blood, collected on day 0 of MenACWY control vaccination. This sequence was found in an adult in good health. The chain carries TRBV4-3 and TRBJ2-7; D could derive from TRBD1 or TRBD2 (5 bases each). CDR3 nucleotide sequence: TGCGCCAGCAGCCAAGTCTTTGGGACCGCAACCTACGAGCAGTACTTC. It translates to CASSQVFGTATYEQYF.